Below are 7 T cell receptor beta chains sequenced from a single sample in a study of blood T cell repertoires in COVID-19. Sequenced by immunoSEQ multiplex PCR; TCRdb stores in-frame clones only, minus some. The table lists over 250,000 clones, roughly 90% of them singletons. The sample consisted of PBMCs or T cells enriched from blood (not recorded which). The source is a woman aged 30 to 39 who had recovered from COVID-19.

The CDR3 sequence is CASSYYRGTEAFF. The CDR3 region has the DNA TGTGCCAGCAGTTACTACAGGGGCACTGAAGCTTTCTTT. V usage is TRBV6-2 or TRBV6-3 and J usage is TRBJ1-1; TRBD1 aligns across 7 bases. CDR1 and CDR2 (germline): MNHEY, SVGEGT. With V trimmed by 1 base and J by 4 bases, 0 bases remained unmatched. The CDR3 has 13 amino acids.

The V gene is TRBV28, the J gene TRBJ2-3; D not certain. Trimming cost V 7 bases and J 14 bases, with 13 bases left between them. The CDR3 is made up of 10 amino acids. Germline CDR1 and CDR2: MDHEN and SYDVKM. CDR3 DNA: TGTGCCAGCAACCTAAACCCGCTGTATTTT. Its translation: CASNLNPLYF.

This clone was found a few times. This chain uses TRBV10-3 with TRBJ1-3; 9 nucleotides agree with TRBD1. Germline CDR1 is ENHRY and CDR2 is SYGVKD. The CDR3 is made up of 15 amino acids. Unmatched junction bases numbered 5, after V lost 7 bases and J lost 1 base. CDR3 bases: TGTGCCATCAAAGGGGACAGGGTATCTGGAAACACCATATATTTT. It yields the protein CAIKGDRVSGNTIYF.

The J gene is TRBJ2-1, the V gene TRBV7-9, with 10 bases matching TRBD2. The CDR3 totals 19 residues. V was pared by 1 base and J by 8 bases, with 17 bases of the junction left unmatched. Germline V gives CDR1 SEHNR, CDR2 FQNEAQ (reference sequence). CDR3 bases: TGTGCCAGCAGCTTAGACTCTAGCGGGAGCTGGGGTAGGTGGCATGAGCAGTTCTTC. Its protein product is CASSLDSSGSWGRWHEQFF.

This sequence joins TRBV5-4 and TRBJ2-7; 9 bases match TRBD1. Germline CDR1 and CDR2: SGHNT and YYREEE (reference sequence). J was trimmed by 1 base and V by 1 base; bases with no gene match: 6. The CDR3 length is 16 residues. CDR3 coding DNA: TGTGCCAGCAGCTTGCCCCCGGGACAGGGATCCTACGAGCAGTACTTC. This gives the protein CASSLPPGQGSYEQYF.

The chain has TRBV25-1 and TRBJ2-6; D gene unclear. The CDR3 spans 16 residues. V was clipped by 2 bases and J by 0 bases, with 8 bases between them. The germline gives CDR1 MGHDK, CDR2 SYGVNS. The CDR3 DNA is TGTGCCAGCAGTGAACGACGGGTCTCTGGGGCCAACGTCCTGACTTTC. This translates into CASSERRVSGANVLTF.

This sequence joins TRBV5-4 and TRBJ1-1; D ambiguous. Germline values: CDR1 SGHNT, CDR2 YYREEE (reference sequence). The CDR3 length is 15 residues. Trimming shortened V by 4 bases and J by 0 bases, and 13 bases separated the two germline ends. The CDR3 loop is CASSQVSTLNTEAFF. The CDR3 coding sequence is TGTGCCAGCAGCCAAGTATCTACCCTGAACACTGAAGCTTTCTTT.